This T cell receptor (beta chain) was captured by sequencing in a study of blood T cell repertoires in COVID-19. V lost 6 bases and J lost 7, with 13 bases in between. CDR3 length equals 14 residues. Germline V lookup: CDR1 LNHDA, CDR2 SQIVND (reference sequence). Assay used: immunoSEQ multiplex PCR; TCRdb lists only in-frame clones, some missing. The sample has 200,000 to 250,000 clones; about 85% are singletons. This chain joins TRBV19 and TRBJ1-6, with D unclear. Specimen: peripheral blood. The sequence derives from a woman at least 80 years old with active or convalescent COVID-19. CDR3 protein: CASSRREKNSPLHF. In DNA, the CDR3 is TGTGCCAGTAGCCGCCGGGAAAAAAATTCACCCCTCCACTTT.